This T cell receptor (beta chain) was obtained from a study of Ad26.COV2.S vaccination and SARS-CoV-2 variants (dated by TCRdb to the early 2020s). Context from the whole study: TCRbeta repertoire sequencing served as the tool for gauging how specific and how broad the SARS-CoV-2-reactive T cell receptors were following Ad26.COV2.S vaccination. A total of around 32 samples were included in the TCR-sequenced set, comprising about 20 Ad26.COV2.S vaccine recipients, 5 placebo recipients and 8 SARS-CoV-2 convalescent individuals. Beyond this particular receptor, the publication reports: The authors noted that total T cell responses may have been underestimated by the TCR breadth and depth analyses. Higher spike-specific TCR breadth was observed in Ad26.COV2.S recipients than in placebo recipients (P = 0.0014). Substantial breadth of spike-specific CD8+ and CD4+ T cell responses was reported after vaccination. Vaccine and placebo recipients had similar non-spike TCR breadth, a finding consistent with the vaccine containing only spike.

Comments on this clone: Its target antigen remains unknown. The record has no base qualities; no much larger clone is one base away.

This sample's time point label indicates: individuals recovered from natural SARS-CoV-2 infection. TCRbeta CDR3 regions were sequenced with the immunoSEQ Assay. After extraction, genomic DNA underwent amplification by bias-controlled multiplex PCR, followed by high-throughput sequencing. The source study handled its data this way. To quantify the absolute abundance of every unique TCRbeta CDR3 region, sequences were collapsed and filtered. T cell fraction was estimated by normalizing TCRbeta template counts to usable DNA, with usable DNA measured through amplification of reference genes found in all nucleated cells. Repertoire TCRs were annotated as SARS-CoV-2-specific when V gene, CDR3 amino acid sequence and J gene were exactly matched to a known reactive TCR set. The reference SARS-CoV-2 TCR set was obtained from MIRA and was filtered for enrichment in COVID-19-positive ImmuneCODE repertoires, whereby public or cross-reactive TCRs were removed. Using the MIRA antigens, annotated TCRs were further analysed by specific ORF or by position within an ORF. Breadth was defined as the number of annotated unique rearrangements divided by the total number of unique productive rearrangements, and depth was defined as the summed frequency of the annotated unique rearrangements. TCR breadth was compared between groups using two-sided Wilcoxon rank-sum tests. TCRdb's version of the immuneACCESS table is confined to in-frame rearrangements and falls short of the full clone set. An unresolved V gene accounts for under half of the shortfall where checked; the remainder is of unknown origin. From that table come the V and J calls and clone size; the DNA was used to work out D and trimming. This sample lists roughly 380,000 clones; about 92% were detected once. The top ten constitute 3% to 5% of the sample.

The CDR3 starts with the cysteine, ends with the phenylalanine, and has 14 residues. CDR3 DNA only is kept here, 42 bases in frame from base 1. V gives up 0 bases and J gives up 5 bases, and the segment between their germline ends measures 11 bases. As encoded in the germline V gene, CDR1 is SGHRS while CDR2 is YFSETQ. This specimen consisted of peripheral blood, obtained after recovery from COVID-19. The rearrangement combines TRBV5-1 with TRBJ2-5; the D gene is not confidently resolved. This sequence was found in a human donor who had recovered from COVID-19. The CDR3 protein sequence reads: CASSLGSGKETQYF. The sequenced DNA is TGCGCCAGCAGCTTGGGCTCTGGGAAGGAGACCCAGTACTTC.